Listed here is a single T cell receptor (beta chain). No antigen is known for it. TCRdb's table, derived via immunoSEQ multiplex PCR, lists solely in-frame clones and lacks some. In the table there are tens of thousands of clones, more than 75% of which are singletons. The germline V gene has CDR1 SGHRS and CDR2 YFSETQ. The J segment lost 5 bases and the V segment lost 4 bases, leaving 12 bases of the junction unmatched. CDR3 length: 16 residues. These data belong to a study of T cells in localized non-small cell lung cancer. Regarding the study as a whole: Measurement of T cell clonality placed uninvolved adjacent lung highest, above the level in tumor.

Sequences were derived from peripheral blood, sampled before any cancer treatment. The chain joins TRBV5-1 to TRBJ2-5; 9 bases map to TRBD1. This receptor was identified in a woman aged 40-70 years with stage I squamous cell lung carcinoma. The CDR3 DNA reads as TGCGCCAGCAGCGGAAGGACAGGGGCGCGCTTTGAGACCCAGTACTTC. This codes for CASSGRTGARFETQYF.